What follows are 23 T cell receptor beta chains derived from one specimen sequenced in a study of T cells after posttransplantation cyclophosphamide. The table came from immunoSEQ multiplex PCR; TCRdb's copy has only in-frame clones and leaves some out. Among about 20,000 clones listed, 98% were seen once. Cells defined as naive were viable CD3+CD4+ or CD3+CD8+ and CCR7+CD45RA+CD45RO-CD95-CD27+CD28+. Sample: naive CD4+ T cells sorted from PBMCs. The receptor set was obtained from a man aged 40-49 years in good health, CMV-negative, and a related stem cell transplant donor.

CDR3 sequence reads: CASTNRQGRTTEAFF. The CDR3 DNA reads TGTGCCAGCACCAACCGACAGGGCCGCACCACTGAAGCTTTCTTT. V usage is TRBV6-6 and J usage is TRBJ1-1; 7 bases align to TRBD1. The CDR3 has 15 amino acids. V shed 7 bases, J shed 4 bases, and the junction held 12 bases outside the gene matches. The germline V gene has CDR1 MNHNY and CDR2 SVGAGI (reference sequence).

V and J are TRBV15 and TRBJ2-7; tentatively, D is TRBD1 (5 bases). The CDR3 totals 15 residues. CDR1 is LNHNV and CDR2 is YYDKDF in the germline V gene (reference sequence). V shed 3 bases and J shed 0 bases, with 12 bases lying between them. The CDR3 protein is CATSSLQVNSYEQYF. CDR3 nucleotides: TGTGCCACCAGCAGTTTACAGGTCAACTCCTACGAGCAGTACTTC.

This clone is a singleton in its sample. The chain is built from TRBV11-2 and TRBJ2-1, with 12 bases lining up with TRBD2. V shed 8 bases, J shed 9 bases, and the junction held 11 bases outside the gene matches. This CDR3 is built from 15 residues. The V gene's germline CDR1 is SGHAT and CDR2 FQNNGV. The CDR3 DNA is TGTGCCAGCCTCGAGGGGCTAGCGGGAGGGATTGAGCAGTTCTTC. It translates to CASLEGLAGGIEQFF.

The chain recombines TRBV28 with TRBJ2-2, with a weak D call TRBD1 (6 bases). Trimming removed 7 bases from V and 7 bases from J, with 13 bases in between. There are 13 residues in the CDR3. Looked up from germline, CDR1 is MDHEN and CDR2 is SYDVKM. This chain's CDR3 is CASNVQGIGELFF. CDR3 in DNA: TGTGCCAGCAACGTCCAGGGGATCGGGGAGCTGTTTTTT.

This chain uses TRBV6-1 with TRBJ2-1; the D is unclear. Trimming took 3 bases from V and 4 from J, leaving 7 bases between them. The germline V gene encodes CDR1 MNHNS and CDR2 SASEGT. This CDR3 has 13 amino acids. In DNA form, the CDR3 reads TGTGCCAGCAGTGATACCAGTTACAATGAGCAGTTCTTC. Translation gives CASSDTSYNEQFF.

The chain has TRBV19 and TRBJ2-5; D uncertain. The DNA matches TRBJ2-7 better at its end, which makes the J call doubtful. The CDR3 consists of 11 residues. The germline gives CDR1 LNHDA, CDR2 SQIVND (reference sequence). CDR3 in amino acids: CASSIVIEQYF. The CDR3 DNA reads TGTGCCAGTAGTATTGTGATCGAGCAGTACTTC.

The genes are TRBV18 and TRBJ2-1; a weak D match, TRBD2 (7 bases). Germline V CDR1 and CDR2: KGHSH, LQKENI. The CDR3 contains 18 residues. Between the trimmed V and J ends, which lost 2 bases and 0 bases, there was a span of 17 bases. CDR3 sequence: CASSPAGASASSYNEQFF. In nucleotides, the CDR3 is TGTGCCAGCTCACCAGCGGGGGCTAGCGCATCCTCCTACAATGAGCAGTTCTTC. Looking up the rest from reference TRBV18 and TRBJ2-1 gives the full variable domain: NAGVMQNPRHLVRRRGQEARLRCSPMKGHSHVYWYRQLPEEGLKFMVYLQKENIIDESGMPKERFSAEFPKEGPSILRIQQVVRGDSAAYFCASSPAGASASSYNEQFFGPGTRLTVL.

V gene TRBV18 combines with J gene TRBJ2-1, with 13 bases matching TRBD2. V shed 3 bases and J 8 bases; nucleotides not matched to a gene: 7. This CDR3 has 16 residues. In germline, CDR1 is KGHSH, CDR2 LQKENI. The CDR3 is CASSPEFGLAGDEQFF. The CDR3 DNA reads as TGTGCCAGCTCACCCGAGTTCGGACTAGCGGGAGATGAGCAGTTCTTC.

The rearrangement uses TRBV6-6 and TRBJ1-3; D is uncertain. The CDR3 extends over 15 amino acids. The ends were cut back, 2 bases at V and 0 bases at J, with 8 bases in the middle. Germline CDR1 is MNHNY and CDR2 is SVGAGI (reference sequence). CDR3 region: CASSYGGSSGNTIYF. CDR3 DNA: TGTGCCAGCAGTTACGGCGGGTCCTCTGGAAACACCATATATTTT.

The chain is built from TRBV5-6 and TRBJ2-7, with no clear D. Germline assignment: CDR1 SGHDT and CDR2 YYEEEE. The V gene lost 1 base and the J gene lost 3 bases, with 17 bases spanning the gap. The CDR3 is made up of 16 amino acids. CDR3 residues: CASSLLSGFGYYEQYF. For the CDR3, the DNA is TGTGCCAGCAGCTTGCTGTCGGGTTTCGGGTACTACGAGCAGTACTTC.

J is TRBJ1-1 and V is TRBV7-9; possibly TRBD1 for D (6 bases). V gave up 5 bases and J gave up 2 bases, with 9 bases separating them. Germline lookup yields CDR1 SEHNR and CDR2 FQNEAQ (reference sequence). The CDR3 is made up of 13 amino acids. CDR3 region: CASSRGGNTEAFF. In nucleotides, the CDR3 is TGTGCCAGCAGCCGAGGGGGAAACACTGAAGCTTTCTTT.

A single count supports this clone. This chain joins TRBV14 and TRBJ2-1, with TRBD1 matching 8 bases. CDR1 is SGHDN and CDR2 is FVKESK in the germline V gene. J was trimmed by 8 bases and V by 3 bases; bases with no gene match: 12. The CDR3 is made up of 16 amino acids. Written as DNA, the CDR3 is TGTGCCAGCAGCCAGGTTAGGGACAGGTTCAAGGATGAGCAGTTCTTC. It codes for CASSQVRDRFKDEQFF.

For this clone: Germline is not matched at one junction end, which may reflect a read error. This CDR3 is also generated by other DNA sequences in the sample. The chain joins TRBV5-6 to TRBJ1-2, with TRBD1 matching 9 bases. The V gene's germline CDR1 is SGHDT and CDR2 YYEEEE. This CDR3 is built from 16 residues. CDR3 coding DNA: TGTGCCAGCAGCTTGGGGGGACAGGGTATAGACTATGGCTACACCTTT. This encodes CASSLGGQGIDYGYTF.

The chain employs TRBV28 and TRBJ2-7; 14 bases match TRBD2. The ends lost 6 bases at V and 5 bases at J; junction bases unmatched: 3. The CDR3 length is 14 residues. CDR1 is MDHEN and CDR2 is SYDVKM in the germline V gene. For the CDR3, the DNA is TGTGCCAGCAGGGGACTAGCGGGAGTCCACGAGCAGTACTTC. It encodes CASRGLAGVHEQYF.

The chain couples TRBV18 to TRBJ1-2; D is perhaps TRBD1 (6 bases). V shed 3 bases and J shed 3 bases, with 14 bases lying between them. Germline V gene data show CDR1 as KGHSH and CDR2 as LQKENI. This CDR3 is 15 amino acids long. In DNA, the CDR3 is TGTGCCAGCTCACCCAACAGGGTACAAGACTATGGCTACACCTTC. Its protein is CASSPNRVQDYGYTF. The full variable domain, rest sourced from reference TRBV18 and TRBJ1-2, is NAGVMQNPRHLVRRRGQEARLRCSPMKGHSHVYWYRQLPEEGLKFMVYLQKENIIDESGMPKERFSAEFPKEGPSILRIQQVVRGDSAAYFCASSPNRVQDYGYTFGSGTRLTVV.

The rearrangement links TRBV4-1 to TRBJ1-5; 8 bases agree with TRBD1. After removal of 1 base from V and 4 bases from J, the junction contained 3 bases not matched to a gene. This CDR3 is built from 15 residues. CDR1 MGHRA and CDR2 YSYEKL come from the germline V gene. In DNA, the CDR3 is TGCGCCAGCAGCCAAGTGGACAGGGTAAATCAGCCCCAGCATTTT. Translation: CASSQVDRVNQPQHF.

The genes are TRBV6-5 and TRBJ2-7, with D unclear. V was cut by 10 bases and J by 0 bases, with 13 bases left in between. The CDR3 has 13 residues. Germline-derived CDR1 and CDR2 are MNHEY and SVGAGI. Here the CDR3 reads CATAPGPSYEQYF. CDR3 coding DNA: TGTGCCACCGCCCCAGGTCCCTCCTACGAGCAGTACTTC.

The chain joins TRBV19 to TRBJ2-1; the match to TRBD2 covers 7 bases. The CDR3 consists of 14 residues. Germline V gives CDR1 LNHDA, CDR2 SQIVND (reference sequence). V dropped 5 bases and J dropped 3; count of bases not matched to a gene: 4. CDR3 nucleotides: TGTGCCAGTAGTGCGGGAGTGATCTACAATGAGCAGTTCTTC. Translating it yields CASSAGVIYNEQFF.

The J gene is TRBJ1-5, the V gene TRBV28; TRBD1 aligns across 8 bases. Trimming removed 5 bases from V and 5 bases from J; junction bases left unmatched: 11. Germline CDR1 MDHEN, CDR2 SYDVKM. The CDR3 is 16 amino acids. The CDR3 DNA follows: TGTGCCAGCAGTCCCAGAGGGACAGGAAAATATCAGCCCCAGCATTTT. Amino acid sequence: CASSPRGTGKYQPQHF.

The rearrangement joins TRBV7-9 to TRBJ1-1; a weak D match, TRBD1 (5 bases). CDR1 is SEHNR and CDR2 is FQNEAQ in the germline V gene (reference sequence). The CDR3 is 14 residues long. Trimming took off 3 bases at V and 2 bases at J, with 10 bases between the two ends. The CDR3 here is CASSFDRTNTEAFF. CDR3 in DNA: TGTGCCAGCAGCTTCGACAGAACCAACACTGAAGCTTTCTTT.

The count of this clone is one. This sequence joins TRBV19 and TRBJ2-4, with 7 bases that match TRBD1. The trim removed 5 bases at V and 7 bases at J, leaving 14 bases unmatched. Germline assignment: CDR1 LNHDA and CDR2 SQIVND (reference sequence). The CDR3 loop spans 16 amino acids. CDR3 residues: CASSPSTGSGGNIQYF. The CDR3 DNA reads TGTGCCAGTAGTCCTTCGACAGGGTCCGGCGGGAACATTCAGTACTTC.

V and J are TRBV5-1 and TRBJ2-7; TRBD1 aligns across 9 bases. The CDR3 contains 12 residues. V was pared by 8 bases and J by 2 bases, with 2 bases of the junction left unmatched. Germline values: CDR1 SGHRS, CDR2 YFSETQ. CDR3 in amino acids: CASGDRAYEQYF. The CDR3 nucleotides are TGCGCCAGTGGGGACAGGGCCTACGAGCAGTACTTC.

The CDR3, as DNA: TGCGCCAGCAGCCAAGATCAGGGACTTACTAGCACAGATACGCAGTATTTT. Its translation: CASSQDQGLTSTDTQYF. The chain uses TRBV4-1 and TRBJ2-3, with a tentative D call TRBD2 (6 bases). The CDR3 extends over 17 amino acids. Trimming left V 0 bases short and J 0 bases short, with 13 bases between. Looked up from germline, CDR1 is MGHRA and CDR2 is YSYEKL.